The clone carrying this T cell receptor (beta chain) came up a few times. What it binds is not known. This CDR3 has 16 residues. CDR1 is LNHNV and CDR2 is YYDKDF in the germline V gene (reference sequence). Germline trimming cut 5 bases from V and 4 bases from J; bases unmatched to any gene: 9. This specimen belongs to a study of T cell repertoires in cytomegalovirus infection. At the level of the study: Shared public TCR beta signatures pointed to both CMV infection and a matching HLA type.

Study observations and caveats: Totalled public TCR beta family frequency picked out people who carried CMV plus the relevant HLA. The study found HLA-C-restricted CMV-specific TCR beta clonotypes dominating the ex vivo response.

Using its own MiXCR run on the reads, TCRdb lists one record per CDR3 protein. The table shows 350,000 to 500,000 distinct CDR3 sequences, with approximately 31% occurring only once. This rearrangement joins TRBV15 to TRBJ2-1, with 9 bases lining up with TRBD1. The origin of this receptor is a human donor in good health (CMV status not recorded). Some clones in this sample may be carry-over from other donors' samples. Input material: PBMCs. CDR3 protein: CATSSPGTGPYNEQFF. DNA for the CDR3: TGTGCCACCAGCTCGCCCGGGACAGGGCCATACAATGAGCAGTTCTTC.